The T cell receptor (beta chain) under discussion was sequenced for a study of tumor-infiltrating lymphocytes in primary liver carcinoma. Study details: Samples yielded about 3.65 to 8 million productive TCRbeta reads, similar across tissue types. Study-wide findings and caveats: Tumors significantly exceeded blood in top-250-clone fraction (p = 0.039).

Co-extracted RNA and DNA came from about 19-30 mg of unsorted bulk tissue. CDR1 is MNHEY, CDR2 SVGEGT, per germline. The CDR3 spans 16 residues. Production of TCR beta cDNA used around 0.45 ug total RNA together with a constant-region primer. Libraries of TCR beta came from three nested multiplex PCR rounds with slightly modified ARM-PCR. It was with TRBV1-TRBV30 forward primers and a C-beta reverse primer that the first two PCR rounds were run, at roughly 10 cycles each. From the multiplex PCR reads, TCRdb called clonotypes with MiXCR, one entry per CDR3 protein. Of 100,000 or so distinct CDR3 sequences in the sample, roughly four fifths are singletons; the top ten hold roughly a fifth. This clonotype showed up just once. Antigen: not known. The germline gene is not matched at one end of the junction; a read error may be the cause.

The origin of this receptor is a man aged 35 to 55 with primary liver carcinoma and hepatitis B virus infection. Sequencing was done on a sample of liver tumor tissue from sampling region 3. Subset meaning: tumor region T3, left-lateral pole. The rearrangement uses TRBV6-2 or TRBV6-3 and TRBJ2-1; 7 bases map to TRBD1. The CDR3 DNA sequence: TGTGCCAGCAGCTCCCCGAGACAGGGTACCTACAATGAGCTGTTCTTC. This encodes CASSSPRQGTYNELFF.